A selection of T cell receptor beta chains follows, all from one sample in a study of blood T cell repertoires in COVID-19. The protocol was immunoSEQ multiplex PCR, while the TCRdb copy is restricted to in-frame clones and leaves out a portion. Among around 160,000 clones listed, 80% to 90% were seen once. Sequencing was done on a sample of peripheral blood. The receptor source for this set is a young man with COVID-19, enrolled during active disease. Each CDR3 is given with its conserved first and last residue. Some rows have no size entry. The others give once, few or many, or a class for an expanded clone.

TRBV19	TRBJ1-1	NA	CASSDRPDTEAFF
TRBV7-2	TRBJ1-2	NA	CASSQAGGASGYTF
TRBV19	TRBJ2-1	NA	CASSVLAGRNEQFF
TRBV19	TRBJ2-2	NA	CASKTSGINTGELFF
TRBV7-9	TRBJ1-2	NA	CASSLETGYGYTF
TRBV7-2	TRBJ2-5	once	CASSLPAGIQETQYF
TRBV24-1	TRBJ2-5	once	CATSDFGRGETQYF
TRBV24-1	TRBJ1-1	NA	CATSDLNRAFF
TRBV5-1	TRBJ2-1	NA	CASSLGQGAGNEQFF
TRBV5-4	TRBJ2-5	once	CASSSEPTRQETQYF
TRBV19	TRBJ1-2	NA	CASSLLLGRKNYGYTF